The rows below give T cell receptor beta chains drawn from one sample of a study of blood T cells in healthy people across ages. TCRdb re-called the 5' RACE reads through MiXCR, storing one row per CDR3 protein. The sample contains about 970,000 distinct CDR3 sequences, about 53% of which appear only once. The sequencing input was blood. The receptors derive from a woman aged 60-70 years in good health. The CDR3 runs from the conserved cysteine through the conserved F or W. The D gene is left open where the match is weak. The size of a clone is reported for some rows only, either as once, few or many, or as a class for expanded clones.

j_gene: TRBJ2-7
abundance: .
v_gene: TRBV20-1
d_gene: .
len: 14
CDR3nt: TGCAGTGCTCGAACGGGCGACGGTTCCTACGAGCAGTACTTC
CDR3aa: CSARTGDGSYEQYF

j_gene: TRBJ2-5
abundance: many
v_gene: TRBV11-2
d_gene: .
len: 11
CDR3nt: TGTGCCAGCAGTTTGGGGTTGACCCAGTACTTC
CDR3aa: CASSLGLTQYF

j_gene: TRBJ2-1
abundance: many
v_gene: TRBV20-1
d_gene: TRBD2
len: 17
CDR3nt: TGCAGTGCTATTCACCGACTAGCGGGTCTCTCCTACAATGAGCAGTTCTTC
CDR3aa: CSAIHRLAGLSYNEQFF

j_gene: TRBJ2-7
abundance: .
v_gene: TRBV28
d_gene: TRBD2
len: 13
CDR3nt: TGTGCCAGCGGAAGCGGGAGTGGATACGAGCAGTACTTC
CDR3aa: CASGSGSGYEQYF

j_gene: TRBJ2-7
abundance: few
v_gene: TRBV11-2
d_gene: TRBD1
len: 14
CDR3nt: TGTGCCAGCAGCCTTCCAGGGGGCTTCGTCGAGCAGTACTTC
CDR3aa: CASSLPGGFVEQYF

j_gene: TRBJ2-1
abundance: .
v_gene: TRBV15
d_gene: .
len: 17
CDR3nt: TGTGCCACCAGCAGAGACCCGAGGAGTAGTGGTTACAATGAGCAGTTCTTC
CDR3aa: CATSRDPRSSGYNEQFF

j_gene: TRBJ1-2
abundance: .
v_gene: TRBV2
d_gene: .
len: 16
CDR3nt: TGTGCCAGCAGTGGGAGTGCGGGTGGAGTACTATATGGCTACACCTTC
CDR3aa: CASSGSAGGVLYGYTF

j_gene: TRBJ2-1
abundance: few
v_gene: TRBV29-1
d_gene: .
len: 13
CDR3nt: TGCAGCGTTGACCCTAGCGTCTACAATGAGCAGTTCTTC
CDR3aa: CSVDPSVYNEQFF

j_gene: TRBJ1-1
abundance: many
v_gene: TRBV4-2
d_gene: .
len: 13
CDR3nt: TGTGCCAGCAGCCCTAAGGTTGGCACTGAAGCTTTCTTT
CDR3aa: CASSPKVGTEAFF

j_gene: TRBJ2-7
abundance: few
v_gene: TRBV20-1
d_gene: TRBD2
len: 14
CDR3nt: TGCAGTGCTAGCGGATGGCCTAGCGGAGACGAGCAGTACTTC
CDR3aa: CSASGWPSGDEQYF

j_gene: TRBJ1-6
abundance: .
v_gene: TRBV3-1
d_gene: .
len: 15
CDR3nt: TGTGCCAGCAGCCATGGGGACGGGAGGAATTCACCCCTCCACTTT
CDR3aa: CASSHGDGRNSPLHF

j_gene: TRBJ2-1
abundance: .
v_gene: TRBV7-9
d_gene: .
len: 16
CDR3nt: TGTGCCAGCAGCTTTCCCGGGGCTAGTGGGCTTGATGAGCAGTTCTTC
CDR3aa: CASSFPGASGLDEQFF

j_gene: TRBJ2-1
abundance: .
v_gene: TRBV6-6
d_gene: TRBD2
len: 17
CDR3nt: TGTGCCAGCACCCGAATAAAGACGACTAGCAAAACGGATGAGCAGTTCTTC
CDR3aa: CASTRIKTTSKTDEQFF

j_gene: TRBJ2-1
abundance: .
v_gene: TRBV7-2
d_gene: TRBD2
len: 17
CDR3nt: TGTGCCAGCAGCTTATCGTCCGGGCGGGAGGTCTTGGATGAGCAGTTCTTC
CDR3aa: CASSLSSGREVLDEQFF

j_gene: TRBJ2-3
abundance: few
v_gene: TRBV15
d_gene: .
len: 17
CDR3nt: TGTGCCACCAGCAGAGATCAGGGGGGGACAAGCACAGATACGCAGTATTTT
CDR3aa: CATSRDQGGTSTDTQYF

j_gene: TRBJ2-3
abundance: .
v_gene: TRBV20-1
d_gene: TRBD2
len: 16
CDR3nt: TGCAGTGCTAGGCCCCCTAAGGGAGCGGGAGTTGATACGCAGTATTTT
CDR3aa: CSARPPKGAGVDTQYF

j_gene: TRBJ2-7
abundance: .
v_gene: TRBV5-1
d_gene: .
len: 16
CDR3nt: TGCGCCAGCAGCTTGGCCGGGGGGACACTTACCTACGAGCAGTACTTC
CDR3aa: CASSLAGGTLTYEQYF

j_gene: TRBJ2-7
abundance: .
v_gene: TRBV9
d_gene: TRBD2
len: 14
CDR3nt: TGTGCCAGCAGCGGTAGCGGGCCCCAGCACGAGCAGTACTTC
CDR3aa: CASSGSGPQHEQYF

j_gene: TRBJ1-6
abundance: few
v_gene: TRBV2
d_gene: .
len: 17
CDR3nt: TGTGCCAGCAGTGAAGGTCAAGACAAATCTCGTAATTCACCCCTCCACTTT
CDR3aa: CASSEGQDKSRNSPLHF

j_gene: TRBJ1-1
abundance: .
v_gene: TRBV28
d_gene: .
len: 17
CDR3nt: TGTGCCAGCAGTTTGGGAGGGGGGGCGCGGCGGGACACTGAAGCTTTCTTT
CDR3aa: CASSLGGGARRDTEAFF

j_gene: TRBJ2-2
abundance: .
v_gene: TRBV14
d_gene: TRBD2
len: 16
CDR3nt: TGTGCCAGCAGCCAAGAGCGGCTAGCGGGATTGAGGGAGCTGTTTTTT
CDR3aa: CASSQERLAGLRELFF

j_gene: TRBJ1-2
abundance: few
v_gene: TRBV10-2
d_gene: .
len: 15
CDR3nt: TGCGCCAGCAGTGAGGGGGCCAGGCTGGACTATGGCTACACCTTC
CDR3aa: CASSEGARLDYGYTF

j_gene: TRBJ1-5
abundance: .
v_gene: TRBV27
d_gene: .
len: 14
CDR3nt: TGTGCCAGCAGTCCTCAGGTTAGCAATCAGCCCCAGCATTTT
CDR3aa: CASSPQVSNQPQHF

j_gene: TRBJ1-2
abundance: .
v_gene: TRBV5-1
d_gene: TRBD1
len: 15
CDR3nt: TGCGCCAGCAGCTTGGGGGGACAGGCGAACTATGGCTACACCTTC
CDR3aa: CASSLGGQANYGYTF

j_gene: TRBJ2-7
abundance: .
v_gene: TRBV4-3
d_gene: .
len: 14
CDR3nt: TGCGCCAGCAGCCAGAATCGGGACTTCTACGAGCAGTACTTC
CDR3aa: CASSQNRDFYEQYF

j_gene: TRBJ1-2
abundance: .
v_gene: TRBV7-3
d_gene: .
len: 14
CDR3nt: TGTGCCAGCAGCCCCCAAACAGGGTACTATGGCTACACCTTC
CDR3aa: CASSPQTGYYGYTF

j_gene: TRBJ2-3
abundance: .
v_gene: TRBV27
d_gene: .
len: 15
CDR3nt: TGTGCCAGCAGGGGGAGTAGAGGCCTTACAGATACGCAGTATTTT
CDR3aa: CASRGSRGLTDTQYF

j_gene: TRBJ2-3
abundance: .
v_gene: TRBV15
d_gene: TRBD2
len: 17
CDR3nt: TGTGCCACCAGCAGACTCAGTACTAGCGGACGCACAGATACGCAGTATTTT
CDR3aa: CATSRLSTSGRTDTQYF

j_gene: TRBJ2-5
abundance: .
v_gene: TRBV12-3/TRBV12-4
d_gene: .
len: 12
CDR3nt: TGTGCCAGCAGTTTTACTAGGGAGACCCAGTACTTC
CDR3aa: CASSFTRETQYF

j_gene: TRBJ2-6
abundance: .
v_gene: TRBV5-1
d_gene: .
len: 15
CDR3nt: TGCGCCAGCAGCTTCAGGTTCTCTGGGGCCAACGTCCTGACTTTC
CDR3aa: CASSFRFSGANVLTF

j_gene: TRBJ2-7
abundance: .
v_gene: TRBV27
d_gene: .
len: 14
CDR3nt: TGTGCCAGCAGTCAGTATACGGGGACCTACGAGCAGTACTTC
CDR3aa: CASSQYTGTYEQYF

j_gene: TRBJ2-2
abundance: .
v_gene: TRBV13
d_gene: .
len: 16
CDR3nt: TGTGCCAGCAGCTTAATGGGGGCTGGGAACACCGGGGAGCTGTTTTTT
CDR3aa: CASSLMGAGNTGELFF

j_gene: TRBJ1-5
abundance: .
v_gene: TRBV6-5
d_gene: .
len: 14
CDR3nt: TGTGCCAGCCGCCCTGGGGTGGGCAGTCAGCCCCAGCATTTT
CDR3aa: CASRPGVGSQPQHF

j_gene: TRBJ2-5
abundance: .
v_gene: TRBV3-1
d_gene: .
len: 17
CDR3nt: TGTGCCAGCAGCCAAGACCTGGACAGCAATTACCAAGAGACCCAGTACTTC
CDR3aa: CASSQDLDSNYQETQYF

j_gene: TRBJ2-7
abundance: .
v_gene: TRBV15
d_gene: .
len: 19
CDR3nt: TGTGCCACCAGCAGAGGTCCTGGTTTCTCGGCACGTAGCTCCTACGAGCAGTACTTC
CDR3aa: CATSRGPGFSARSSYEQYF

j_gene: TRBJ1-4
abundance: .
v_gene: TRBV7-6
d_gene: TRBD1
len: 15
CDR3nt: TGTGCCAGCAGCTTCAGGGACAGGCTTAATGAAAAACTGTTTTTT
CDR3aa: CASSFRDRLNEKLFF

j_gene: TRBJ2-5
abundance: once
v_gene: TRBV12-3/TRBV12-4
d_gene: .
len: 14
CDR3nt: TGTGCCAGCAGTGAAAGGGACACGGCAGAGACCCAGTACTTC
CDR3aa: CASSERDTAETQYF

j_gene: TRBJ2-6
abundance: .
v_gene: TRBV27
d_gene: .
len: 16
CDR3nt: TGTGCCAGCAGTTTTGCGTGGGACACTGGGGCCAACGTCCTGACTTTC
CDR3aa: CASSFAWDTGANVLTF

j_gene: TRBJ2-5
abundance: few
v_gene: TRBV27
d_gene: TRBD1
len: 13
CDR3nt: TGTGCCAGCTTGGGACAGGGCGGAGAGACCCAGTACTTC
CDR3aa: CASLGQGGETQYF

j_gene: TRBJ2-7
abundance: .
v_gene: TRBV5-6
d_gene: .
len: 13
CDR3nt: TGTGCCAGCAGCAGAAAGGCCATCAACGAGCAGTACTTC
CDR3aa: CASSRKAINEQYF

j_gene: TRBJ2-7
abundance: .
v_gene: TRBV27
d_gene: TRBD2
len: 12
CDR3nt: TGTGCCACTACCGGGAGGGCCCTCGAGCAGTACTTC
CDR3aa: CATTGRALEQYF

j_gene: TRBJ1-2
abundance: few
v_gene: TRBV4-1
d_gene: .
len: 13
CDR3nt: TGCGCCAGCAGCCAAGAAGAGGGGTATGGCTACACCTTC
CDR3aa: CASSQEEGYGYTF

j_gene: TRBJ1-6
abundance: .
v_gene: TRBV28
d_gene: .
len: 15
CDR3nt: TGTGCCAGCAGTTTTTTGGGGCGGGAAGATTCACCCCTCCACTTT
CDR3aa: CASSFLGREDSPLHF

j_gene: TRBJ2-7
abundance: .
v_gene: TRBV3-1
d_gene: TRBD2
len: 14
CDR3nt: TGTGCCAGCAGCCCAGTACTAGCGGCCTACGAGCAGTACTTC
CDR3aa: CASSPVLAAYEQYF

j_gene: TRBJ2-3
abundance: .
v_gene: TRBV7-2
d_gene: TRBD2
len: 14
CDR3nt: TGTGCCAGCAGCTGGGGGGGGGGTTCGGATACGCAGTATTTT
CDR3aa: CASSWGGGSDTQYF

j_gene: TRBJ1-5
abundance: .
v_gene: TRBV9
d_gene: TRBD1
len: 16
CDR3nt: TGTGCCAGCGAACGGGACCGGGACAGACAAGAGCAGCCCCAGCATTTT
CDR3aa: CASERDRDRQEQPQHF

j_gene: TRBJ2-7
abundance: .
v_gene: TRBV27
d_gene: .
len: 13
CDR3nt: TGTGCCAGCAGTCCTAGGAAGGCGTGGGAGCAGTACTTC
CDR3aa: CASSPRKAWEQYF

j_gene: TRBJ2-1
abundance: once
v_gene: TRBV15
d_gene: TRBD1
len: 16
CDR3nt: TGTGCCACCAGCAGGCGTACAGGGGGCTCCTACAATGAGCAGTTCTTC
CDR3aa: CATSRRTGGSYNEQFF

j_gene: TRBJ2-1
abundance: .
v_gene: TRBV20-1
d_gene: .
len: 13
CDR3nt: TGCAGTGCAGGGCGGGGCTCCTACAATGAGCAGTTCTTC
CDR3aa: CSAGRGSYNEQFF

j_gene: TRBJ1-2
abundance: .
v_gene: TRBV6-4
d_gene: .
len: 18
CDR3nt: TGTGCCAGCAGTGACTCGGCCTTAAGTGGCCTAGTAAACTATGGCTACACCTTC
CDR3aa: CASSDSALSGLVNYGYTF

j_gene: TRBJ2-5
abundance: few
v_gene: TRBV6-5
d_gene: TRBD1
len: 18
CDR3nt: TGTGCCAGCAGTTACATACCTAAAGACAGGGTTCTCCTCGGGACCCAGTACTTC
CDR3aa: CASSYIPKDRVLLGTQYF

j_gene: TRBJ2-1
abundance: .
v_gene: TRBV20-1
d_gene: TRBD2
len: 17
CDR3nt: TGCAGTGCCACTTGGTTGGCGGGAGTTTCTAGGCCAAATGAGCAGTTCTTC
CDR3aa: CSATWLAGVSRPNEQFF